A single T cell receptor (beta chain) is shown here with its context. Its antigen is not identified. PCR employed 60 Vbeta and 13 Jbeta primers. Libraries were prepared by immunoSEQ multiplex PCR; TCRdb keeps only in-frame clonotypes and omits some of them. This table has approximately 170,000 clones, over 80% appearing once. V was clipped by 1 base and J by 8 bases, with 6 bases between them. This CDR3 is built from 11 residues. From germline, CDR1 is DFQATT and CDR2 SNEGSKA (reference sequence). This sample was taken from a study of cytomegalovirus exposure and HLA in healthy donors. Whole-study findings and limits: Clonal expansion was found to be greater in HLA-associated TCR beta chains than in equally common others in a later analysis.

The sequence came from a boy between 2 and 10 years old in good health and CMV-seronegative. The chain is built from TRBV20-1 and TRBJ2-1; D call uncertain. Sequencing was carried out using PBMCs. CDR3 coding DNA: TGCAGTGCTAGAGGAGGTTATGAGCAGTTCTTC. Translating gives CSARGGYEQFF.